This T cell receptor beta chain was sequenced during a study of T cell responses to AZD1222 COVID-19 vaccine. Sequencing was performed with immunoSEQ multiplex PCR; in TCRdb, only in-frame clones are kept and a portion is missing. The data contain roughly 100,000 clones, approximately 88% of them singletons. Whole-study results and caveats: A reported finding is that nearly half of spike-specific TCRs target unmutated variant regions. Only a handful of AZD1222 recipients were seropositive at baseline. Clonal diversity was possibly underestimated; the donors were predominantly white British and more often female.

Points on this clone: Its antigen is unknown.

This CDR3 is built from 16 residues. The V end was cut by 4 bases, the J end by 4 bases, with 16 bases between. Germline CDR1 LNHDA, CDR2 SQIVND (reference sequence). Sequencing was performed on peripheral blood, taken on day 0 of AZD1222 vaccination. The J gene is TRBJ1-4, the V gene TRBV19; no reliable D call. The sequence derives from an adult in good health. Here the CDR3 reads CASSKGRVSGNEKLFF. The CDR3 coding sequence is TGTGCCAGTAGTAAGGGCCGAGTCAGCGGTAATGAAAAACTGTTTTTT. Filled out from reference TRBV19 and TRBJ1-4, the complete variable domain reads DGGITQSPKYLFRKEGQNVTLSCEQNLNHDAMYWYRQDPGQGLRLIYYSQIVNDFQKGDIAEGYSVSREKKESFPLTVTSAQKNPTAFYLCASSKGRVSGNEKLFFGSGTQLSVL.